The 5 T cell receptor beta chains below were found in one sample sequenced in a study of CD8+ T cells in alopecia areata. Investigators isolated RNA and reverse transcribed it into cDNA to act as the sequencing template. Measured with immunoSEQ multiplex PCR; TCRdb has only the in-frame clones, and not every one. The table includes some 130,000 clones, around 56% detected once. The treatment is: oral pan-JAK inhibitor, 5-10 mg twice daily. Sequencing was performed on CD4+ T cells sorted from blood, taken at week 4, from a patient treated with tofacitinib. The receptors were gathered from a human donor with alopecia areata.

The genes are TRBV2 and TRBJ2-3, with D perhaps TRBD1 or TRBD2 (5 bases each). Per the germline V gene, CDR1 is SNHLY and CDR2 is FYNNEI. The CDR3 is 14 amino acids. Trimming took 7 bases from V and 2 from J, leaving 13 bases between them. CDR3 coding DNA: TGTGCCAGCACCCGGGACGGCCTCACAGATACGCAGTATTTT. Protein sequence: CASTRDGLTDTQYF.

This clone was found a few times. This sequence joins TRBV4-2 and TRBJ1-2; 11 bases are shared with TRBD1. This CDR3 has 16 residues. Losses at the gene ends were 3 bases for V and 8 bases for J; bases not matched to a gene: 11. The germline CDR1 and CDR2 sequences are LGHNA and YNFKEQ. The CDR3, as DNA: TGTGCCAGCAGCCACGCCGGGACAGGGGGGAAATACGGCTACACCTTC. This translates into CASSHAGTGGKYGYTF.

The V call is TRBV19, the J call TRBJ2-7; 8 nucleotides line up with TRBD1. This CDR3 comprises 14 residues. Germline trimming cut 1 base from V and 7 bases from J; bases unmatched to any gene: 6. Germline-derived CDR1 and CDR2 are LNHDA and SQIVND (reference sequence). The CDR3: CASSIGQGAREQYF. In DNA form, the CDR3 reads TGTGCCAGTAGTATAGGTCAGGGGGCGAGGGAGCAGTACTTC.

This clone has just a few counts. The chain combines TRBV10-3 with TRBJ2-7, with D tentatively TRBD1 (6 bases). With 2 bases removed from V and 0 bases from J, the gap between germline ends came to 14 bases. Germline assignment: CDR1 ENHRY and CDR2 SYGVKD. The CDR3 is 16 residues long. CDR3 nucleotides: TGTGCCATCAGTGAGGGGGGACATAGCAACTCCTACGAGCAGTACTTC. Translating gives CAISEGGHSNSYEQYF.

This clone was counted between two and nine times. As DNA, the CDR3 is TGTGCCAGCAGCATTTTGAACACTGAAGCTTTCTTT. Translation gives CASSILNTEAFF. The genes are TRBV11-1 and TRBJ1-1; no clear D. Trimming took 5 bases from V and 0 from J, leaving 4 bases between them. The CDR3 totals 12 residues. Germline lookup yields CDR1 SGHAT and CDR2 FQDESV (reference sequence).